This T cell receptor (beta chain) is from a study of CD8+CD57+ T cells in acquired aplastic anemia. Profiling of TCR beta VDJ combinations and CDR3 sequences used genomic DNA as template. Each CDR3 protein is one row after TCRdb ran MiXCR on the reads. The data contain around 160,000 distinct CDR3 sequences, around half of them singletons. This CDR3 is 13 amino acids long. V was clipped by 6 bases and J by 5 bases, with 9 bases between them. The germline V gene encodes CDR1 SGHRS and CDR2 YFSETQ. Selection for sequencing was limited to patients who had shown CD8+CD57+ cell expansion by flow cytometry. At the time of blood sampling, patients had not yet received any therapy.

The chain links TRBV5-1 to TRBJ1-6; the D is unclear. This TCR came from a human donor with aplastic anemia. Material for sequencing was sorted CD4+, CD8+, or CD8+CD57+ T cells (not recorded which) from PBMCs. DNA of the CDR3: TGCGCCAGCAAGGGCACAGATAATTCACCCCTCCACTTT. It yields the protein CASKGTDNSPLHF. The full variable domain, completed using reference TRBV5-1 and TRBJ1-6, is KAGVTQTPRYLIKTRGQQVTLSCSPISGHRSVSWYQQTPGQGLQFLFEYFSETQRNKGNFPGRFSGRQFSNSRSEMNVSTLELGDSALYLCASKGTDNSPLHFGNGTRLTVT.